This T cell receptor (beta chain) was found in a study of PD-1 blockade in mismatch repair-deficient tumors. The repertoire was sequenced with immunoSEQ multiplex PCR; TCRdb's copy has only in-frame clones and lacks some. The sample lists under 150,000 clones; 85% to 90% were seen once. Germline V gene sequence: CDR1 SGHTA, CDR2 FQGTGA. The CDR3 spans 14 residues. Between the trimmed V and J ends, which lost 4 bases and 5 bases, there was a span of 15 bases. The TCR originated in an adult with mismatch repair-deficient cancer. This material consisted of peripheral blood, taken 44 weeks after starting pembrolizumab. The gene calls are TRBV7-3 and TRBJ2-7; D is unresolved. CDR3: CASSSWGISDEQYF. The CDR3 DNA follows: TGTGCCAGCAGCTCCTGGGGTATATCGGACGAGCAGTACTTC.